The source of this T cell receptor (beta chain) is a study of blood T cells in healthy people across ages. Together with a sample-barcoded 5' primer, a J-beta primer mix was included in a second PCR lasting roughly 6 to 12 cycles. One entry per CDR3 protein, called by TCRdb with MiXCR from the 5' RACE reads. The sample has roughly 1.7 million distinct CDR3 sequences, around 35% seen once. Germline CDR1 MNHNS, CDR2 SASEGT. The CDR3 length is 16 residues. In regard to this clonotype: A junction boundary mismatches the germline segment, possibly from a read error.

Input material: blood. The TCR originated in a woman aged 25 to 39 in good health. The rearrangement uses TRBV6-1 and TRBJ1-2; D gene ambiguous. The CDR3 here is CASSEAVGERGYGYTF. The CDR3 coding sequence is TGTGCCAGCAGCGAAGCGGTAGGCGAACGGGGCTATGGCTACACCTTC.